A single sample is the source of the 28 T cell receptor beta chains below, sequenced in a study of OX40 agonist ivuxolimab in advanced cancers. The protocol was immunoSEQ multiplex PCR, while the TCRdb copy is restricted to in-frame clones and leaves out a portion. Among over 30,000 clones, about three quarters were seen once, and the ten largest hold 20% to 25%. Sequenced material: CD4+ or CD8+ T cells sorted from blood, taken in a trial of the OX40 agonist ivuxolimab. These receptors all stem from an adult with an advanced solid tumor such as melanoma, head and neck, liver or kidney cancer.

The rearrangement links TRBV7-2 to TRBJ2-3; 11 bases line up with TRBD2. Germline V gene data show CDR1 as SGHTA and CDR2 as FQGNSA. This CDR3 has 16 amino acids. With 5 bases clipped from V and 2 bases from J, the junction kept 6 bases outside the gene matches. The CDR3 DNA reads as TGTGCCAGCAGCACCCGACTAGCGGGGAACACAGATACGCAGTATTTT. This encodes CASSTRLAGNTDTQYF. Variable domain in full (rest from reference TRBV7-2 and TRBJ2-3): GAGVSQSPSNKVTEKGKDVELRCDPISGHTALYWYRQSLGQGLEFLIYFQGNSAPDKSGLPSDRFSAERTGGSVSTLTIQRTQQEDSAVYLCASSTRLAGNTDTQYFGPGTRLTVL.

The chain links TRBV30 to TRBJ2-5, with D perhaps matching TRBD2 (6 bases). With 1 base removed from V and 5 bases from J, the gap between germline ends came to 8 bases. CDR1 GTSNPN and CDR2 SVGIG come from the germline V gene (reference sequence). The CDR3 spans 12 residues. In nucleotides, the CDR3 is TGTGCCTGGAGTGCGGGGGTTGAGACCCAGTACTTC. Translating it yields CAWSAGVETQYF.

The J gene is TRBJ2-2, the V gene TRBV6-1; D ambiguous. V gave up 3 bases and J gave up 5 bases, with 7 bases separating them. The CDR3 spans 13 residues. From germline, CDR1 is MNHNS and CDR2 SASEGT. CDR3 loop: CASSDRGTGELFF. The CDR3 DNA sequence: TGTGCCAGCAGTGACCGTGGGACCGGGGAGCTGTTTTTT.

This chain links TRBV7-2 with TRBJ2-1; D not certain. The CDR3 runs to 15 residues. Between the trimmed V and J ends, which lost 4 bases and 3 bases, there was a span of 13 bases. Germline lookup yields CDR1 SGHTA and CDR2 FQGNSA. The DNA for the CDR3 is TGTGCCAGCAGCTATGGCACAGCCAGCTACAATGAGCAGTTCTTC. This encodes CASSYGTASYNEQFF. The complete variable domain, with remaining parts taken from reference TRBV7-2 and TRBJ2-1, reads GAGVSQSPSNKVTEKGKDVELRCDPISGHTALYWYRQSLGQGLEFLIYFQGNSAPDKSGLPSDRFSAERTGGSVSTLTIQRTQQEDSAVYLCASSYGTASYNEQFFGPGTRLTVL.

V gene TRBV21-1 combines with J gene TRBJ2-5; the D segment call TRBD2 is taken from the table without a DNA check. The better agreement between TRBJ2-7 and the DNA end casts doubt on the J call. TRBV21-1 is listed as a pseudogene. The CDR3 spans 15 residues. The CDR3 nucleotides read TGTGCCAGCAGCAAAGCACCAAAGCGATCCTACGAGCAGTACTTC. This sequence encodes CASSKAPKRSYEQYF.

This chain joins TRBV4-1 and TRBJ1-6, with D unclear. Germline-derived CDR1 and CDR2 are MGHRA and YSYEKL. V lost 7 bases to trimming and J lost 5 bases, with 12 bases between them. The CDR3 consists of 14 residues. Here the CDR3 reads CASTLTRDNSPLHF. CDR3 DNA sequence: TGCGCCAGCACCCTAACGAGAGATAATTCACCCCTCCACTTT.

The chain couples TRBV28 to TRBJ2-3; D ambiguous. The V gene lost 5 bases and the J gene lost 10 bases, with 19 bases spanning the gap. This CDR3 comprises 14 residues. The germline V gene has CDR1 MDHEN and CDR2 SYDVKM. Written as DNA, the CDR3 is TGTGCCAGCAGTGGTGAATCGCAGTGGTTTGCGCAGTATTTT. Amino acid sequence: CASSGESQWFAQYF. Combining the CDR3 with reference TRBV28 and TRBJ2-3 gives the whole variable domain DVKVTQSSRYLVKRTGEKVFLECVQDMDHENMFWYRQDPGLGLRLIYFSYDVKMKEKGDIPEGYSVSREKKERFSLILESASTNQTSMYLCASSGESQWFAQYFGPGTRLTVL.

This clone has a handful of counts. The chain links TRBV11-2 to TRBJ1-2; D might be TRBD1 (5 bases). Germline V gene lookup returns CDR1 SGHAT and CDR2 FQNNGV. The CDR3 runs 16 residues. The germline V and J ends were trimmed by 5 bases and 3 bases, with 19 bases remaining between them. The CDR3 protein is CASSPIRDFGDYGYTF. For the CDR3, the DNA is TGTGCCAGCAGCCCGATACGGGACTTCGGCGACTATGGCTACACCTTC.

This chain links TRBV10-3 with TRBJ1-1; D is ambiguous. The CDR3 consists of 13 residues. V was shortened by 4 bases and J by 4 bases, with 10 bases between the two germline ends. The V gene's germline CDR1 is ENHRY and CDR2 SYGVKD. This chain's CDR3 is CAISGALRTEAFF. CDR3 DNA sequence: TGTGCCATCAGTGGAGCCCTCCGCACTGAAGCTTTCTTT.

The CDR3 sequence: CASKSGGSNTEAFF. The CDR3, as DNA: TGTGCCAGCAAAAGCGGGGGGAGCAACACTGAAGCTTTCTTT. The chain joins TRBV28 to TRBJ1-1; a weak D match, TRBD1 (5 bases). CDR3 length: 14 amino acids. With 7 bases removed from V and 2 bases from J, the gap between germline ends came to 14 bases. The germline CDR1 and CDR2 sequences are MDHEN and SYDVKM.

This sequence joins TRBV2 and TRBJ1-2; D unclear. V was trimmed by 5 bases and J by 4 bases, leaving 2 bases between them. There are 10 residues in the CDR3. Germline CDR1 is SNHLY and CDR2 is FYNNEI. As DNA, the CDR3 is TGTGCCAGCAGTATCTATGGCTACACCTTC. Translated: CASSIYGYTF. Full variable domain (rest looked up from reference TRBV2 and TRBJ1-2): EPEVTQTPSHQVTQMGQEVILRCVPISNHLYFYWYRQILGQKVEFLVSFYNNEISEKSEIFDDQFSVERPDGSNFTLKIRSTKLEDSAMYFCASSIYGYTFGSGTRLTVV.

The chain has TRBV27 and TRBJ2-2; 7 bases agree with TRBD1. The V gene's germline CDR1 is MNHEY and CDR2 SMNVEV (reference sequence). The junction had 10 bases not matched to a gene; V was cut back by 10 bases and J by 2 bases. The length of the CDR3 is 15 residues. Written as DNA, the CDR3 is TGTGCCACCCGCAAGACAGGGATTAACACCGGGGAGCTGTTTTTT. This codes for CATRKTGINTGELFF.

Here the CDR3 reads CASSLAIPTPGTQYF. CDR3 bases: TGTGCCAGCAGTCTCGCCATTCCCACGCCGGGTACGCAGTATTTT. The rearrangement links TRBV27 to TRBJ2-3; no clear D gene. The CDR3 runs to 15 residues. Trimming cost V 5 bases and J 8 bases, with 20 bases left between them. CDR1 is MNHEY and CDR2 is SMNVEV in the germline V gene (reference sequence).

This clone was detected only once. The rearrangement links TRBV7-2 to TRBJ1-4; D not resolved. This CDR3 comprises 14 residues. V lost 1 base, J lost 4 bases, and 7 bases lay in between. Germline CDR1 and CDR2: SGHTA and FQGNSA. CDR3 nucleotide sequence: TGTGCCAGCAGCTTAGGGGGAGATAATGAAAAACTGTTTTTT. Protein product: CASSLGGDNEKLFF.

This chain connects TRBV7-9 to TRBJ2-1, with 7 bases matching TRBD2. V was pared by 5 bases and J by 0 bases, with 7 bases of the junction left unmatched. Germline V CDR1 and CDR2: SEHNR, FQNEAQ (reference sequence). This CDR3 has 16 amino acids. CDR3 in amino acids: CASSAYGGSSYNEQFF. The CDR3 DNA follows: TGTGCCAGCAGCGCGTATGGCGGGAGCTCCTACAATGAGCAGTTCTTC.

This clone was seen just once. V gene TRBV7-2 combines with J gene TRBJ2-2; 7 nucleotides agree with TRBD1. Germline assignment: CDR1 SGHTA and CDR2 FQGNSA. This CDR3 has 16 residues. V lost 4 bases and J lost 0; bases outside the gene matches: 5. As DNA, the CDR3 is TGTGCCAGCAGCTCCAGACAGGGCGCGAACACCGGGGAGCTGTTTTTT. Translation: CASSSRQGANTGELFF.

This clone was recorded a few times. The chain is built from TRBV2 and TRBJ1-2; 9 bases match TRBD1. CDR3 length: 12 residues. Germline lookup yields CDR1 SNHLY and CDR2 FYNNEI. V gave up 4 bases and J gave up 6 bases; unmatched junction bases: 0. The CDR3 is CASSGTGDGYTF. The DNA of the CDR3 is TGTGCCAGCAGTGGGACAGGGGATGGCTACACCTTC.

The CDR3 sequence is CASRRDEENYGYTF. In DNA, the CDR3 is TGTGCCAGTAGGAGAGATGAAGAGAACTATGGCTACACCTTC. The chain links TRBV19 to TRBJ1-2; D is uncertain. Trimming removed 6 bases from V and 2 bases from J, with 13 bases in between. The CDR3 is 14 amino acids. Germline V lookup: CDR1 LNHDA, CDR2 SQIVND (reference sequence).

The V gene is TRBV2, the J gene TRBJ1-6; perhaps TRBD1 as D (6 bases). Germline CDR1 SNHLY, CDR2 FYNNEI. This CDR3 has 14 amino acids. V lost 4 bases, J lost 9 bases, and 13 bases lay in between. In DNA, the CDR3 is TGTGCCAGCAGTGGTGGGGGGCGCAGTTCACCCCTCCACTTT. This sequence encodes CASSGGGRSSPLHF.

The chain uses TRBV27 and TRBJ2-7; 9 bases fit TRBD1. J gave up 6 bases and V 3 bases, and 12 bases lay outside the gene matches. CDR1 is MNHEY, CDR2 SMNVEV, per germline (reference sequence). The CDR3 totals 16 residues. CDR3 nucleotide sequence: TGTGCCAGCAGTTTTGACCCGGGGACAGGGACTTTCGAGCAGTACTTC. Translated, it gives CASSFDPGTGTFEQYF.

Only a few counts were recorded for this clone. The rearrangement uses TRBV18 and TRBJ2-7, with 9 bases fitting TRBD1. The CDR3 loop spans 14 amino acids. Trimming cost V 3 bases and J 2 bases; bases outside gene matches: 2. Germline V gene data show CDR1 as KGHSH and CDR2 as LQKENI. The CDR3 coding sequence is TGTGCCAGCTCACCTCGGACAGGGGCCTACGAGCAGTACTTC. This gives the protein CASSPRTGAYEQYF.

V gene TRBV5-5 combines with J gene TRBJ1-1; D may be TRBD1 (5 bases). Trimming cost V 0 bases and J 2 bases, with 8 bases left between them. Germline loops: CDR1 SGHKS, CDR2 YYEKEE (reference sequence). The CDR3 spans 14 residues. CDR3 coding DNA: TGTGCCAGCAGCTTGGGGGGCTTCAACACTGAAGCTTTCTTT. Translated: CASSLGGFNTEAFF.

The chain has TRBV6-1 and TRBJ1-3, with 7 bases identical to TRBD1. Germline V gene data show CDR1 as MNHNS and CDR2 as SASEGT. This CDR3 is 13 amino acids long. V lost 8 bases, J lost 0 bases, and 1 base stayed unmatched. CDR3: CASGDSSGNTIYF. DNA for the CDR3: TGTGCCAGCGGGGACAGCTCTGGAAACACCATATATTTT.

J is TRBJ1-6 and V is TRBV5-5; 9 bases align to TRBD1. There are 19 residues in the CDR3. The germline gives CDR1 SGHKS, CDR2 YYEKEE (reference sequence). The trim removed 3 bases at V and 2 bases at J, leaving 12 bases unmatched. The CDR3 reads CASSWGIHRGRAYNSPLHF. In nucleotides, the CDR3 is TGTGCCAGCAGCTGGGGAATTCACAGGGGGCGCGCCTATAATTCACCCCTCCACTTT.

This clone has a single count. This chain joins TRBV30 and TRBJ2-7; 8 bases align to TRBD2. This CDR3 has 13 amino acids. Germline-derived CDR1 and CDR2 are GTSNPN and SVGIG (reference sequence). J was trimmed by 4 bases and V by 3 bases; bases with no gene match: 5. CDR3 residues: CAWSGTRVYEQYF. CDR3 DNA sequence: TGTGCCTGGAGCGGGACTAGAGTGTACGAGCAGTACTTC.

This chain connects TRBV7-8 to TRBJ2-3, with D maybe TRBD2 (6 bases). CDR3 size: 16 residues. Trimming left V 5 bases short and J 0 bases short, with 15 bases between. Germline loops: CDR1 SGHVS, CDR2 FQNEAQ. As DNA, the CDR3 is TGTGCCAGCAGCCCAAACACGGGAGCTAGCACAGATACGCAGTATTTT. Encoded protein: CASSPNTGASTDTQYF.

This clone was found a few times. V gene TRBV10-3 combines with J gene TRBJ2-1; D is possibly TRBD2 (5 bases). Germline V CDR1 and CDR2: ENHRY, SYGVKD. This CDR3 is 13 amino acids long. V was pared by 3 bases and J by 6 bases, with 9 bases between. The CDR3 spells CAISDSTSNEQFF. The CDR3 nucleotides read TGTGCCATCAGTGATAGTACTAGCAATGAGCAGTTCTTC.

The J gene is TRBJ2-5, the V gene TRBV2; D gene uncertain. Per germline, CDR1 SNHLY and CDR2 FYNNEI. This CDR3 region has 14 residues. V lost 4 bases to trimming and J lost 0 bases, with 9 bases between them. In DNA form, the CDR3 reads TGTGCCAGCAGTGTGGCGAGTAACCAAGAGACCCAGTACTTC. Translation: CASSVASNQETQYF. Filled out from reference TRBV2 and TRBJ2-5, the complete variable domain reads EPEVTQTPSHQVTQMGQEVILRCVPISNHLYFYWYRQILGQKVEFLVSFYNNEISEKSEIFDDQFSVERPDGSNFTLKIRSTKLEDSAMYFCASSVASNQETQYFGPGTRLLVL.